These T cell receptor beta chains were read from a single sample in a study of T cell responses to AZD1222 COVID-19 vaccine. Profiled with immunoSEQ multiplex PCR; TCRdb holds only in-frame clones, not every one. The data hold more than 95,000 clones, with 80% to 95% observed a single time. Sequencing was performed on peripheral blood, taken on day 0 of AZD1222 vaccination. The receptor source for this set is an adult in good health. CDR3s include the opening cysteine and the closing phenylalanine or tryptophan. Fields, in order: V gene, J gene, clone size, D gene, CDR3 DNA, CDR3 protein. D genes are given only for firm matches. Clone size, where shown, is once, few, many, or a class for clones that have expanded.

TRBV7-9	TRBJ1-2	NA	NA	TGTGCCAGCAGCTTAGGGCACGGGGGCTACACCTTC	CASSLGHGGYTF
TRBV10-3	TRBJ2-7	NA	NA	TGTGCCATCAGTCCGGGGGGCGACCCACACCACGAGCAGTACTTC	CAISPGGDPHHEQYF
TRBV18	TRBJ1-4	NA	NA	TGTGCCAGCTCACCGCAAGGGACACTTGAAAAACTGTTTTTT	CASSPQGTLEKLFF
TRBV5-4	TRBJ1-1	once	TRBD1	TGTGCCAGCAGCCCGGTAGACAGGGCTAGGAACACTGAAGCTTTCTTT	CASSPVDRARNTEAFF
TRBV6-6	TRBJ1-1	NA	NA	TGTGCCAGCAGTTCTAATTCAAAACAGGAGACTGAAGCTTTCTTT	CASSSNSKQETEAFF
TRBV6-4	TRBJ2-2	few	TRBD2	TGTGCCAGCAGTCATAGCGGGAGAGGAGACACCGGGGAGCTGTTTTTT	CASSHSGRGDTGELFF
TRBV30	TRBJ1-2	NA	TRBD1	TGTGCCTGGAGTGAGGGACAGTCTAACTATGGCTACACCTTC	CAWSEGQSNYGYTF
TRBV5-4	TRBJ1-2	NA	TRBD1	TGTGCCAGCAGCTTTGACAGGGGAGTATTTGGCTACACCTTC	CASSFDRGVFGYTF
TRBV6-6	TRBJ1-1	few	NA	TGTGCCAGCAGTCGACTTTATTGGCACGAGATGAACACTGAAGCTTTCTTT	CASSRLYWHEMNTEAFF
TRBV2	TRBJ1-4	once	NA	TGTGCCAGCAGACGGACAGTCGCAACTAATGAAAAACTGTTTTTT	CASRRTVATNEKLFF
TRBV20-1	TRBJ1-4	NA	TRBD1	TGCAGTGCTACTGACAGGGGAACTAATGAAAAACTGTTTTTT	CSATDRGTNEKLFF
TRBV5-1	TRBJ2-7	NA	TRBD1	TGCGCCAGCAGCTTGGACAGGGGGTCGTACGAGCAGTACTTC	CASSLDRGSYEQYF
TRBV19	TRBJ1-2	NA	NA	TGTGCCAGTAGTATTCGGGCAGGATTCCTAACCAACTATGGCTACACCTTC	CASSIRAGFLTNYGYTF
TRBV5-8	TRBJ1-1	NA	TRBD1	TGTGCCAGCAGCCCTAGACAGGGACGGTACACTGAAGCTTTCTTT	CASSPRQGRYTEAFF
TRBV5-4	TRBJ2-7	NA	TRBD2	TGTGCCAGCAGTCCGGGACTAGCGGGAGGGGTCGAGCAGTACTTC	CASSPGLAGGVEQYF
TRBV4-1	TRBJ1-2	once	NA	TGCGCCAGCAGACCGGGGTCGTCGGGCTATGGCTACACCTTC	CASRPGSSGYGYTF
TRBV19	TRBJ2-1	NA	TRBD1	TGTGCCAGTAGGCCCACGGGACAGGGCTACAATGAGCAGTTCTTC	CASRPTGQGYNEQFF
TRBV7-9	TRBJ1-2	few	TRBD1	TGTGCCAGCAGCGACAGGGGGACAGGGCTTGGCTACACCTTC	CASSDRGTGLGYTF
TRBV28	TRBJ1-1	few	NA	TGTGCCAGCAGTTTCTACAGCACTGAAGCTTTCTTT	CASSFYSTEAFF
TRBV28	TRBJ2-5	NA	TRBD2	TGTGCCAGCGGGGGGGGAGTTGAGACCCAGTACTTC	CASGGGVETQYF
TRBV19	TRBJ2-7	once	NA	TGTGCCAGTAGTACCCCGCTGGGGCCCTCTAGGACAGCAGCCTACGAGCAGTACTTC	CASSTPLGPSRTAAYEQYF
TRBV25-1	TRBJ1-3	NA	TRBD1	TGTGCCAGCAGTGATGACAGGGCTGGAAACACCATATATTTT	CASSDDRAGNTIYF
TRBV6-2/TRBV6-3	TRBJ1-1	NA	NA	TGTGCCAGCAGTTACTGGACAGAAGGAGCTTTCTTT	CASSYWTEGAFF
TRBV5-1	TRBJ2-7	NA	NA	TGCGCCAGCAAAAGTCTGGGAGGCGAGCAGTACTTC	CASKSLGGEQYF
TRBV6-5	TRBJ1-4	NA	NA	TGTGCCAGCAGTAGGAACATGGGTGAAAAACTGTTTTTT	CASSRNMGEKLFF
TRBV29-1	TRBJ2-3	NA	NA	TGCAGCGTTTCGGCAGGGGTATTGACAGATACGCAGTATTTT	CSVSAGVLTDTQYF
TRBV6-5	TRBJ2-1	once	NA	TGTGCCAGCACCGCGGACTTTCGGGATGAGCAGTTCTTC	CASTADFRDEQFF
TRBV7-3	TRBJ1-1	once	TRBD1	TGTGCCAGCAGCTCACAGGGGGCGAACACTGAAGCTTTCTTT	CASSSQGANTEAFF
TRBV19	TRBJ1-3	NA	NA	TGTGCCAGTAGTATCGTCCGGGGTCCGAACACCATATATTTT	CASSIVRGPNTIYF
TRBV19	TRBJ2-1	NA	NA	TGTGCCAGTAGTATGGATGGATTCGGTGAGCAGTTCTTC	CASSMDGFGEQFF
TRBV7-2	TRBJ2-7	few	NA	TGTGCCAGCAGCTCATCGCCCCACGAGCAGTACTTC	CASSSSPHEQYF
TRBV27	TRBJ1-5	NA	NA	TGTGCCAGCAGTTTATTTACGGGCAGCAATCAGCCCCAGCATTTT	CASSLFTGSNQPQHF
TRBV6-5	TRBJ2-3	NA	NA	TGTGCCAGCAGTTACGTGGCAGGCACAGATACGCAGTATTTT	CASSYVAGTDTQYF
TRBV11-3	TRBJ2-2	NA	NA	TGTGCCAGCAGCCCCGTTGGGGGCGCCCGGGCCGGGGAGCTGTTTTTT	CASSPVGGARAGELFF
TRBV12-3/TRBV12-4	TRBJ2-7	NA	NA	TGTGCCAGCAGTTTTGGGGGAGTCTACGAGCAGTACTTC	CASSFGGVYEQYF
TRBV12-5	TRBJ2-2	NA	NA	TGTGCTAGTGGTGCCCACAGAGACACCGGGGAGCTGTTTTTT	CASGAHRDTGELFF
TRBV5-1	TRBJ2-3	NA	NA	TGCGCCAGCAGCTTGGGGCAGCTTAGCACAGATACGCAGTATTTT	CASSLGQLSTDTQYF
TRBV10-3	TRBJ1-2	NA	TRBD1	TGTGCCATCAGTGATTCGGGACAGGGTATATGGGGCTACACCTTC	CAISDSGQGIWGYTF
TRBV7-2	TRBJ2-2	NA	NA	TGTGCCAGCAGCTCAGGAGGTCGAACCGGGGAGCTGTTTTTT	CASSSGGRTGELFF
TRBV19	TRBJ2-7	NA	NA	TGTGCCAGTACCCGCCTCGGGGGAGGTGACTACGAGCAGTACTTC	CASTRLGGGDYEQYF
TRBV7-2	TRBJ2-1	NA	NA	TGTGCCAGCAGCTCCGGCGGTGAGCAGTTCTTC	CASSSGGEQFF
TRBV10-3	TRBJ2-1	NA	NA	TGTGCCATCAGTGACAGCTACAATGAGCAGTTCTTC	CAISDSYNEQFF
TRBV6-2/TRBV6-3	TRBJ2-1	NA	TRBD1	TGTGCCAGCAGTTACAGGACAGGGGGCGCTGAGCAGTTCTTC	CASSYRTGGAEQFF
TRBV19	TRBJ2-5	NA	NA	TGTGCCAGTAGTATCTCCCTACGGAGGACCCAGTACTTC	CASSISLRRTQYF
TRBV9	TRBJ2-3	NA	TRBD2	TGTGCCAGCAGCGGCGGGACTAGCGGGAGACCCACAGATACGCAGTATTTT	CASSGGTSGRPTDTQYF
TRBV6-1	TRBJ1-2	NA	NA	TGTGCCAGCAGTGACAACAAAGGGGTCTTAGGAGGGACAAACTATGGCTACACCTTC	CASSDNKGVLGGTNYGYTF
TRBV6-2/TRBV6-3	TRBJ2-2	NA	TRBD2	TGTGCCAGCAGTTCCTGGGGGACTAGCGGGAGGGCCCGGGAGCTGTTTTTT	CASSSWGTSGRARELFF
TRBV28	TRBJ1-5	NA	NA	TGTGCCAGCAGTTTAGGTGGCAGGGGAAATCAGCCCCAGCATTTT	CASSLGGRGNQPQHF
TRBV28	TRBJ1-2	once	NA	TGTGCCAGCGGCAACTATGGCTACACCTTC	CASGNYGYTF
TRBV15	TRBJ2-3	NA	NA	TGTGCCAGCCGGGGGACAACGCGCACAGATACGCAGTATTTT	CASRGTTRTDTQYF
TRBV24-1	TRBJ2-5	once	TRBD2	TGTGCCACCAGTGATTCCCGGACTAGGGTGGGAGAGACCCAGTACTTC	CATSDSRTRVGETQYF
TRBV29-1	TRBJ2-3	NA	TRBD2	TGCAGCGTTGAAGATTTTATTGCTAGCGGGAGATCTTGGGTCACAGATACGCAGTATTTT	CSVEDFIASGRSWVTDTQYF
TRBV6-1	TRBJ2-5	NA	NA	TGTGCCAGCAGTGAGTCCGGGTGGGGATGGGCCCAGTACTTC	CASSESGWGWAQYF
TRBV28	TRBJ2-7	NA	TRBD2	TGTGCCAGCAGTTTACGGGGAGGGCTATCCTACGAGCAGTACTTC	CASSLRGGLSYEQYF
TRBV30	TRBJ2-7	NA	TRBD2	TGTGCCTGGGTAGCTAGCGGGATGGACGAGCAGTACTTC	CAWVASGMDEQYF
TRBV14	TRBJ1-2	few	NA	TGTGCCAGCAGCCCCTCGGGGGCGGGGCCGCGGGGCTACACCTTC	CASSPSGAGPRGYTF
TRBV18	TRBJ1-1	NA	NA	TGTGCCAGCTCACAAACGCCGGGACCCAGAGACACTGAAGCTTTCTTT	CASSQTPGPRDTEAFF